This T cell receptor (beta chain) is from a study of cytomegalovirus exposure and HLA in healthy donors. Across the study: Of several hundred genotyped donors, about 80% grouped in the Caucasian-associated ancestry cluster. Findings of the study overall: Immune exposure information available was restricted to CMV serostatus.

A remark on this clone: The antigen is unknown.

The PCR contained 60 Vbeta and 13 Jbeta primers. Data came from immunoSEQ multiplex PCR; TCRdb stores just in-frame clones and leaves some out. The profile shows 170,000 or so clones, approximately 85% of them singletons. The V end was cut by 6 bases, the J end by 14 bases, with 19 bases between. The CDR3 is 13 amino acids. Germline V gene sequence: CDR1 MDHEN, CDR2 SYDVKM. The sequenced sample was PBMCs. The clonotype originates from a girl aged 10 to 17 in good health and CMV-seropositive. This chain connects TRBV28 to TRBJ1-4, with no clear D. The CDR3, as DNA: TGTGCCAGCAGACCCGACCCCAGAGGGTACCTGTTTTTT. It yields the protein CASRPDPRGYLFF.